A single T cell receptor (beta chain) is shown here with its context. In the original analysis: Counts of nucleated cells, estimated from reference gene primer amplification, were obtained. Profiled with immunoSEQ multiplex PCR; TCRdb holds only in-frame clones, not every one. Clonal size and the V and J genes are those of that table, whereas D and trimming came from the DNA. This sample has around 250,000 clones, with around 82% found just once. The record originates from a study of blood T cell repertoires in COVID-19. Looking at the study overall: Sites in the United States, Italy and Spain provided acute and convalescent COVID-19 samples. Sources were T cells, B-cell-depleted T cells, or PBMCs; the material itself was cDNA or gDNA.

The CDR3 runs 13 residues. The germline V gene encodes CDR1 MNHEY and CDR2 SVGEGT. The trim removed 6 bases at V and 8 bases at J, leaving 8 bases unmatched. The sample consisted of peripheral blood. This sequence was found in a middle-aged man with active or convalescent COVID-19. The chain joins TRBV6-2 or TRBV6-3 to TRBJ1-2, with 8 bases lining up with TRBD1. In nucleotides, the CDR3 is TGTGCCAGCAGCCGGACAGGGTTGGACGGCTACACCTTC. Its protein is CASSRTGLDGYTF.